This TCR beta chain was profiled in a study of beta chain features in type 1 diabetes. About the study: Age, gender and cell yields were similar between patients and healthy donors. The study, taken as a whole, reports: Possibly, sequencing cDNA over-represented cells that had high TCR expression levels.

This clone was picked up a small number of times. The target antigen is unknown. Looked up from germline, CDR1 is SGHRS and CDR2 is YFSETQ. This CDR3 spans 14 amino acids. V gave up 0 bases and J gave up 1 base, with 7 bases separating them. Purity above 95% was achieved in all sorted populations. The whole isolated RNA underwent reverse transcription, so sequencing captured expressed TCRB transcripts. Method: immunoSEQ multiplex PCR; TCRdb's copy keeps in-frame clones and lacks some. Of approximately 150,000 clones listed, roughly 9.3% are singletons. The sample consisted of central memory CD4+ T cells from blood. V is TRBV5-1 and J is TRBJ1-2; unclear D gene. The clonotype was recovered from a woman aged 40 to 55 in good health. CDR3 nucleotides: TGCGCCAGCAGCTTGGACACCCTTAACTATGGCTACACCTTC. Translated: CASSLDTLNYGYTF.